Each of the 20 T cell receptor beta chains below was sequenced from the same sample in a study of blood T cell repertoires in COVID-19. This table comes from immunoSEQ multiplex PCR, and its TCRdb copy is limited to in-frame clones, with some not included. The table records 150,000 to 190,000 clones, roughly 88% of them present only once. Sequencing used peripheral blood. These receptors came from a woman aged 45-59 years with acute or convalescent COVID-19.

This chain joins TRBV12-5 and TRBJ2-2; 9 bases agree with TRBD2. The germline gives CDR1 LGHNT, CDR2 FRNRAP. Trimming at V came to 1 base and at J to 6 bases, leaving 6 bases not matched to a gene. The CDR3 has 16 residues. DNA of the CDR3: TGTGCTAGTGGTTTGGAGACTAGCGGAACGTCCGGGGAGCTGTTTTTT. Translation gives CASGLETSGTSGELFF. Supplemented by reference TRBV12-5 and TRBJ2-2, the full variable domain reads DARVTQTPRHKVTEMGQEVTMRCQPILGHNTVFWYRQTMMQGLELLAYFRNRAPLDDSGMPKDRFSAEMPDATLATLKIQPSEPRDSAVYFCASGLETSGTSGELFFGEGSRLTVL.

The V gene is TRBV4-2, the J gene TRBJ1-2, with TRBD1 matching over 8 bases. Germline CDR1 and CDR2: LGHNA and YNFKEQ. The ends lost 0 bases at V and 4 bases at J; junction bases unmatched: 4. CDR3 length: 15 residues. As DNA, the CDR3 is TGTGCCAGCAGCCAAGATCCAGGGGGCCTCTATGGCTACACCTTC. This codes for CASSQDPGGLYGYTF.

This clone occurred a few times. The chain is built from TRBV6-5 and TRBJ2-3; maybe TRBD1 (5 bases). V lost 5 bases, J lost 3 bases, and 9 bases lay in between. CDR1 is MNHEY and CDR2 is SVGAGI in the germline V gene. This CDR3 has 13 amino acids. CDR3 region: CASSRKGTDTQYF. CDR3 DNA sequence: TGTGCCAGCAGTAGGAAGGGGACAGATACGCAGTATTTT.

The DNA of the CDR3 is TGCAGTGCTAGTACCGGGACAGGGATTCGCAATCAGCCCCAGCATTTT. It encodes CSASTGTGIRNQPQHF. The V call is TRBV20-1, the J call TRBJ1-5; TRBD1 matches at 9 bases. CDR3 size: 16 residues. V shed 3 bases, J shed 2 bases, and the junction held 8 bases outside the gene matches. Germline CDR1 is DFQATT and CDR2 is SNEGSKA (reference sequence).

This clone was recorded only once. The CDR3: CASSQPGQGHEQYF. The CDR3 DNA reads TGCGCCAGCAGCCAACCCGGACAGGGCCACGAGCAGTACTTC. J is TRBJ2-7 and V is TRBV4-3, with 8 bases identical to TRBD1. CDR1 LGHNA and CDR2 YSLEER come from the germline V gene. Trimming at V came to 2 bases and at J to 5 bases, leaving 5 bases not matched to a gene. The CDR3 consists of 14 residues.

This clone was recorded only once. DNA of the CDR3: TGTGCCAGCAGCCGAACAAGCGACGGGAGTCATGGCTACACCTTC. Protein: CASSRTSDGSHGYTF. V is TRBV9 and J is TRBJ1-2; D call uncertain. Per germline, CDR1 SGDLS and CDR2 YYNGEE. The germline V and J ends were trimmed by 4 bases and 6 bases, with 19 bases remaining between them. This CDR3 has 15 amino acids.

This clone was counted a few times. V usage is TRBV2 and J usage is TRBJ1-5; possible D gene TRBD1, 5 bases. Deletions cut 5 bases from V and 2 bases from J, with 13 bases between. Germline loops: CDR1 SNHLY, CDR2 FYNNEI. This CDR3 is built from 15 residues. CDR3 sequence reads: CASSPGGSRNQPQHF. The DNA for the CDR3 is TGTGCCAGCAGTCCCGGGGGGTCGCGCAATCAGCCCCAGCATTTT.

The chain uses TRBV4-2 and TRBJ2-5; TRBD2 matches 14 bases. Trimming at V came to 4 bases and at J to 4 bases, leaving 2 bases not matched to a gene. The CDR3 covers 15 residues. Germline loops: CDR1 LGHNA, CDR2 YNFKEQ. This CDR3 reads CASSPGLAGGETQYF. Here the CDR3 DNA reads TGTGCCAGCAGCCCCGGACTAGCGGGAGGAGAGACCCAGTACTTC.

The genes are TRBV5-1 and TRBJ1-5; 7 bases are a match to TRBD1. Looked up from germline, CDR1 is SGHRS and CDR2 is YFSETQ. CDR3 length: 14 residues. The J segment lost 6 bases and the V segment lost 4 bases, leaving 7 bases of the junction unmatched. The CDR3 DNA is TGCGCCAGCAGCGAATCAGGGGGAGTTCAGCCCCAGCATTTT. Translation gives CASSESGGVQPQHF.

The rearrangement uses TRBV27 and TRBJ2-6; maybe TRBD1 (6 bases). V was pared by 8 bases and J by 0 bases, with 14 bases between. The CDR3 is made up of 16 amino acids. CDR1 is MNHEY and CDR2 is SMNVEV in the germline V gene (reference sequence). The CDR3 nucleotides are TGTGCCAGCGGTCGACAGGCGGGCTCTGGGGCCAACGTCCTGACTTTC. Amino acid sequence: CASGRQAGSGANVLTF.

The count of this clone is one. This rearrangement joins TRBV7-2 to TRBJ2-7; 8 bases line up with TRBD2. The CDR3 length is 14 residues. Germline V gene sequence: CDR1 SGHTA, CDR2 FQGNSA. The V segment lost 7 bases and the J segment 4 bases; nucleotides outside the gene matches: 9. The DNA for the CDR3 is TGTGCCAGCACCTCGGGACGGGAGGGATACGAGCAGTACTTC. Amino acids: CASTSGREGYEQYF.

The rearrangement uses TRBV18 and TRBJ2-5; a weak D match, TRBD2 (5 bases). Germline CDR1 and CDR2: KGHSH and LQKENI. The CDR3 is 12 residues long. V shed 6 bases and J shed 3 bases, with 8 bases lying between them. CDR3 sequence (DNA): TGTGCCAGCTCGCCAGCGGAAGAGACCCAGTACTTC. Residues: CASSPAEETQYF.

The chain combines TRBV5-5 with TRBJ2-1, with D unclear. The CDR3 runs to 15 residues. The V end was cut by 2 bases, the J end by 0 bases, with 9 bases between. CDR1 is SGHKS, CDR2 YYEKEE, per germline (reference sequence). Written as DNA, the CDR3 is TGTGCCAGCAGCTTAGTGAGGTCCTCCTACAATGAGCAGTTCTTC. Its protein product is CASSLVRSSYNEQFF.

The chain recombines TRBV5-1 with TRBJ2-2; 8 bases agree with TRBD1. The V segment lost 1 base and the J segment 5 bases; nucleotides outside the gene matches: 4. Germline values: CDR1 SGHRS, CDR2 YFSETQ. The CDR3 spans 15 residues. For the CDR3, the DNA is TGCGCCAGCAGCTTGAGCGGACAGGGTACCGGGGAGCTGTTTTTT. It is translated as CASSLSGQGTGELFF.

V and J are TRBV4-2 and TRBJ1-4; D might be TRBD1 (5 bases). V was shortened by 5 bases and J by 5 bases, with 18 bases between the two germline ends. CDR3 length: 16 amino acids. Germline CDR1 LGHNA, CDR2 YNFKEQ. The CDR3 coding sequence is TGTGCCAGCAGCATTCTTGGGGGGGGTCTGAATGAAAAACTGTTTTTT. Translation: CASSILGGGLNEKLFF.

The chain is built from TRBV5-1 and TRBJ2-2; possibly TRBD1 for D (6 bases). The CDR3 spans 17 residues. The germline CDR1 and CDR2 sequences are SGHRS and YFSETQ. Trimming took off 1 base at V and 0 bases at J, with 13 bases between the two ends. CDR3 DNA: TGCGCCAGCAGCTTGCTAAGGGGACACCCGAACACCGGGGAGCTGTTTTTT. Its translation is CASSLLRGHPNTGELFF.

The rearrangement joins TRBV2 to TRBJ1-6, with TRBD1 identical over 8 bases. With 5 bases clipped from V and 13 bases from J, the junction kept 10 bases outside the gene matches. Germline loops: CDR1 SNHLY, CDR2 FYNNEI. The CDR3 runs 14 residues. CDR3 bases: TGTGCCAGCAGTCTGGGACAGGCCTTCCATCCCCTCCACTTT. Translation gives CASSLGQAFHPLHF.

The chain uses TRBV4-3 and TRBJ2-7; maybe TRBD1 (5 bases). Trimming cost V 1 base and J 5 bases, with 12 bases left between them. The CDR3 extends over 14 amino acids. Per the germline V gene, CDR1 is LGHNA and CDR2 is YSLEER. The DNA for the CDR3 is TGCGCCAGCAGCCAAGCTAGTGGGGCCCACGAGCAGTACTTC. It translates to CASSQASGAHEQYF.

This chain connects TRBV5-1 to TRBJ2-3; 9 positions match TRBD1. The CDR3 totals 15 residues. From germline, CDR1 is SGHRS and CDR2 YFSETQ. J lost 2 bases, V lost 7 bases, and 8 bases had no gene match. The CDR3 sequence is CASGTDRGDTDTQYF. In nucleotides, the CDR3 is TGCGCCAGCGGTACGGACAGGGGAGACACAGATACGCAGTATTTT.

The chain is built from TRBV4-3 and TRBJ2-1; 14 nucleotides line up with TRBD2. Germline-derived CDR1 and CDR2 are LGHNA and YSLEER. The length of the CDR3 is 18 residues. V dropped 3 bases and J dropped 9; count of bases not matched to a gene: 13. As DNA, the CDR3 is TGCGCCAGCAGCCACGAAGTGCCGACTAGCGGGAGGGCTGGTGAGCAGTTCTTC. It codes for CASSHEVPTSGRAGEQFF.